This T cell receptor beta chain was obtained from a study of CD8+CD57+ T cells in acquired aplastic anemia. Patients selected for sequencing had displayed CD8+CD57+ cell expansion by flow cytometry. Blood was sampled before the patients had received any therapy. In regard to this clonotype: The germline gene is not matched at one end of the junction; a read error may be the cause.

Germline V gene lookup returns CDR1 SGHRS and CDR2 YFSETQ. The CDR3 covers 13 residues. The study profiled TCR beta VDJ and CDR3 using genomic DNA as template. Each CDR3 protein gets one entry after TCRdb re-called the reads with MiXCR. This table holds 200,000 or so distinct CDR3 sequences, around three fifths found once. This receptor was obtained from a human donor with aplastic anemia. Specimen: sorted CD4+, CD8+, or CD8+CD57+ T cells (not recorded which) from PBMCs. V and J are TRBV5-1 and TRBJ2-1; possibly TRBD1 for D (5 bases). The CDR3 spells CASSWHQGGEQFF. The CDR3 coding sequence is TGTGCCAGCAGCTGGCACCAGGGCGGTGAGCAGTTCTTC.